This TCR beta chain is from a study of shared clonotypes between healthy human individuals (dated by TCRdb to 2018 to 2020). Background for the entire study: Three men and two women, aged 18 to 49 years, made up the cohort. To increase sequencing depth and limit assay-specific biases, different laboratories used diverse techniques to prepare libraries and sequence TCR repertoires. Leukapheresis yielded between about 0.9 and 9 billion PBMCs per donor. The study deeply sequenced blood TCR repertoires of about 5 healthy adults to estimate repertoire size and the extent of clonotype sharing between individuals.

Using the deep immunoSEQ assay, multiplex PCR amplified TCR CDR3 regions from genomic DNA. Genomic DNA extracted from each cell subset was distributed evenly over all wells of several immunoSEQ 96-well plates, and each plate served as one replicate. For unsorted PBMC, roughly 330 ng of genomic DNA, equivalent to approximately 30,000 T cell genomes, went into each replicate PCR. Genomic DNA from unsorted PBMC was sequenced over ten immunoSEQ deep assay plates. Purified libraries were quantified with a Qubit 3.0 fluorometer, sized on a Bioanalyzer 2100, and re-quantified with the KAPA Library Quantification kit. A separate single-read 150-cycle Illumina NextSeq 550 flow cell was used to sequence each immunoSEQ 96-well plate. In the source study's methods: The immunoSEQ output contained only junctional sequences without quality scores, so filtering could not match that applied to full-length reads. To assign V/J genes and CDR3, sequences were annotated against IMGT germline references using PyIR, a Python wrapper for IgBLAST v1.9. Reads were filtered out if the reads had weak V/J assignments (E-value above 1e-6), no CDR3, stop codons, out-of-frame junctions, or ambiguous translated residues. V3J clonotypes were defined as sequences sharing the same inferred V gene, J gene, and CDR3 amino acid sequence. The percentage overlap between two repertoires was calculated by dividing the number of shared unique clonotypes by the size of the smaller repertoire. Repertoire richness was assessed with RTK rarefaction, the Chao1 estimator, and Recon v2.1 estimates of unobserved clonotypes. Imported from immuneACCESS, the table was reduced by TCRdb to in-frame sequences with V and J called. These copies leave out some clones; in studies compared against another copy, an unresolved V gene accounts for under half, and the cause of the remainder is not known. V and J calls and clone size are as listed in that table; D and trimming were resolved from the DNA. The sample records about 450,000 clones, roughly 77% of which are singletons. Roughly 13% of the sample goes to the ten largest clones.

Results the study describes overall, beyond this receptor: Sampling was restricted to blood, and TCR repertoires in tissues likely differ from the TCR repertoires found in blood. Because the study included only a small number of donors, the genetic and exposure-history diversity represented was limited. Pairwise subsampling led to the expectation that sequencing depth would affect the degree of clonotype sharing among donors.

V was cut back by 6 bases and J by 7 bases, leaving a gap of 19 bases between them. The CDR3 spans 14 residues, from the cysteine through the phenylalanine. Only the CDR3 DNA stays, 42 bases, in frame from base 1. The germline V gene supplies CDR1 SGHRS and CDR2 YFSETQ. The donors were healthy, HIV-negative adults with no recently reported acute infections or vaccinations. All donors were Caucasian adults living in Nashville, Tennessee, USA. For unsorted samples, around 90 million PBMCs were counted, and genomic DNA was extracted using the QIAamp DNA Blood Mini kit. Blood was collected by leukapheresis, and PBMCs were isolated by Ficoll-Histopaque density gradient centrifugation and then cryopreserved in liquid nitrogen vapor phase. On this clone itself: Its antigen remains undetermined. The input lacks base qualities; no much larger clone sits a single base away.

The rearrangement joined TRBV5-1 to TRBJ1-2, with TRBD1 perhaps the D gene, on 5 matching bases. Sequenced sample: PBMCs. The sequence came from a woman aged 40 to 50 in good health. Some clones in this sample may be carry-over from other donors' samples. The CDR3 sequence is CASNPTGGEFGYTF. The bases are TGCGCCAGCAACCCTACCGGGGGGGAGTTTGGCTACACCTTC.